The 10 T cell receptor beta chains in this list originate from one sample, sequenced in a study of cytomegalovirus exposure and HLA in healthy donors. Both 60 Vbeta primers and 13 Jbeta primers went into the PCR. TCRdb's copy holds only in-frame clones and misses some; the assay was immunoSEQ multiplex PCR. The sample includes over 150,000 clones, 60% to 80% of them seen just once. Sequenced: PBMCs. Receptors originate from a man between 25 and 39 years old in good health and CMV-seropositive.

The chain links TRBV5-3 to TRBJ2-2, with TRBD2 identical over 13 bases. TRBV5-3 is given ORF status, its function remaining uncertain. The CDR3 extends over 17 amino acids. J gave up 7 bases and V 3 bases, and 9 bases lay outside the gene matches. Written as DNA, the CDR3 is TGTGCCAGAAGCTCATTGACTAGCGGGAGGCAAGGCGGGGAGCTGTTTTTT. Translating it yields CARSSLTSGRQGGELFF.

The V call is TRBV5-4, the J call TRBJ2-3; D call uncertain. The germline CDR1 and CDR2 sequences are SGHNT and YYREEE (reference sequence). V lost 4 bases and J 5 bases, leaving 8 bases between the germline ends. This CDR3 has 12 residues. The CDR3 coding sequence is TGTGCCAGCAGCAGACAAGAAGATACGCAGTATTTT. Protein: CASSRQEDTQYF.

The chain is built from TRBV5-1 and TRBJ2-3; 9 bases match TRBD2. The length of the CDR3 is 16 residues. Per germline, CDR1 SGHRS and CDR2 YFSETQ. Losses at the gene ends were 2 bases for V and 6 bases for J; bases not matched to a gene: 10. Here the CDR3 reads CASSLLAGVAMDTQYF. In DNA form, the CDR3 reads TGCGCCAGCAGCTTATTAGCGGGAGTTGCGATGGATACGCAGTATTTT.

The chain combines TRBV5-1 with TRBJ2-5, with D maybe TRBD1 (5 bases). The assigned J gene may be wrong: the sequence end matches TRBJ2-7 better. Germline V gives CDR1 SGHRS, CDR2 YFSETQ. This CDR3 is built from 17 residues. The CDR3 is CASSPTGPKIVTYEQYF. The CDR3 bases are TGCGCCAGCAGCCCAACAGGACCTAAAATTGTAACCTACGAGCAGTACTTC.

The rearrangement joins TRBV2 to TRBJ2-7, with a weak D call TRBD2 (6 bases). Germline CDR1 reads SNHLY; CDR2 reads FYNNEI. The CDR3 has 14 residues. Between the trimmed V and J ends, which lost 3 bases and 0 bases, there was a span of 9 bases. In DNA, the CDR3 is TGTGCCAGCAGTGAGGGCGGGAACTCCTACGAGCAGTACTTC. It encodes CASSEGGNSYEQYF.

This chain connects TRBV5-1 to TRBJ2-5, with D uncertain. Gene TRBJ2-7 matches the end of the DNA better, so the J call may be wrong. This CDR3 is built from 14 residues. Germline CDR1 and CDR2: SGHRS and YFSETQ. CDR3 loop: CASSYDTESYEQYF. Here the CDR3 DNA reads TGCGCCAGCAGCTATGACACTGAGTCCTACGAGCAGTACTTC.

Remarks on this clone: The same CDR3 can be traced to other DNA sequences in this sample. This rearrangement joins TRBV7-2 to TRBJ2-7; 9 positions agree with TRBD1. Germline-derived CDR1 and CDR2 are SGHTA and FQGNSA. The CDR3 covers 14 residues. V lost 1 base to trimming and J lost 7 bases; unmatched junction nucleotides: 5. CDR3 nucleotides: TGTGCCAGCAGCTTAGACAGGGGGCGCGGGGAGCAGTACTTC. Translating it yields CASSLDRGRGEQYF.

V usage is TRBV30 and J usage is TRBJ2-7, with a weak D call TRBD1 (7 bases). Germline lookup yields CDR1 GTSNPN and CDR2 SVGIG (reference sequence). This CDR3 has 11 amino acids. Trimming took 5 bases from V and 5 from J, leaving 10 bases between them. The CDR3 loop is CAWSGGNEQYF. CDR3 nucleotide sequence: TGTGCCTGGTCAGGGGGGAACGAGCAGTACTTC. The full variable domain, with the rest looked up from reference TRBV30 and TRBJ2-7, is SQTIHQWPATLVQPVGSPLSLECTVEGTSNPNLYWYRQAAGRGLQLLFYSVGIGQISSEVPQNLSASRPQDRQFILSSKKLLLSDSGFYLCAWSGGNEQYFGPGTRLTVT.

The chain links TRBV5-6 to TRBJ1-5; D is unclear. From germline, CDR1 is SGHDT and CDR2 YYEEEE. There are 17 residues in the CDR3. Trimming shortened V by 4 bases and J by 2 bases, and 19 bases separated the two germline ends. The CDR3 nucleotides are TGTGCCAGCAGCCGACGGAGTGAAGACTGGGGCAATCAGCCCCAGCATTTT. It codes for CASSRRSEDWGNQPQHF.

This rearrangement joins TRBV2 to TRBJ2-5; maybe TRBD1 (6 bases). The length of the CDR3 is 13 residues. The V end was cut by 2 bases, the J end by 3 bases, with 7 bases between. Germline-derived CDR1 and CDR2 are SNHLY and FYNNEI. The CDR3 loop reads CASSENREETQYF. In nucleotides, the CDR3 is TGTGCCAGCAGTGAAAACAGGGAAGAGACCCAGTACTTC.